Below, 27 T cell receptor beta chains from the same sample are listed, as sequenced in a study of PD-L1 blockade in urothelial cancer (dated 2017 in TCRdb). The library was made by the immunoSEQ multiplex PCR assay. TCRdb limited this immuneACCESS table to in-frame rearrangements with V and J called. A share of clones is missing; checked studies link under half to unresolved V genes, and the rest is unexplained. The sample table records 85,000 to 95,000 clones; roughly 90% of these occur just once. The biggest ten clones account for under 2% of the sample. The time point label corresponds to: pretreatment peripheral blood. Sequenced here: PBMCs, sampled around atezolizumab (anti-PD-L1) treatment. These receptors all stem from a man aged 60 to 69 with urothelial cancer.

This rearrangement joins TRBV2 to TRBJ2-7; tentative D call: TRBD2 (7 bases). Per germline, CDR1 SNHLY and CDR2 FYNNEI. The CDR3 has 14 amino acids. The CDR3 DNA reads TGTGCAGGGTCACTTGGGGGGGCGCGTGGCGAGCAGTACTTC. Residues: CAGSLGGARGEQYF.

The chain uses TRBV11-2 and TRBJ2-1, with TRBD2 matching 14 bases. The V gene's germline CDR1 is SGHAT and CDR2 FQNNGV. The CDR3 sequence is 18 residues long. After removal of 3 bases from V and 6 bases from J, the junction contained 10 bases not matched to a gene. The CDR3 is CASSFSATSGGASNEQFF. The DNA for the CDR3 is TGTGCCAGCAGCTTTAGTGCGACTAGCGGGGGGGCCAGCAATGAGCAGTTCTTC.

The V and J genes are TRBV19 and TRBJ1-1, with TRBD1 identical over 7 bases. J gave up 0 bases and V 8 bases, and 6 bases lay outside the gene matches. The CDR3 has 14 amino acids. Germline V gives CDR1 LNHDA, CDR2 SQIVND (reference sequence). The CDR3 DNA reads TGTGCCAGTGCCCAACAGGGGCTGAACACTGAAGCTTTCTTT. Its translation is CASAQQGLNTEAFF. Complete variable domain (other parts from reference TRBV19 and TRBJ1-1): DGGITQSPKYLFRKEGQNVTLSCEQNLNHDAMYWYRQDPGQGLRLIYYSQIVNDFQKGDIAEGYSVSREKKESFPLTVTSAQKNPTAFYLCASAQQGLNTEAFFGQGTRLTVV.

The V and J genes are TRBV11-2 and TRBJ1-2, with D possibly TRBD1 on 6 matching bases. Deletions cut 5 bases from V and 1 base from J, with 17 bases between. The germline V gene encodes CDR1 SGHAT and CDR2 FQNNGV. The CDR3 sequence is 16 residues long. CDR3 sequence reads: CASSPLRQAINYGYTF. CDR3 bases: TGTGCCAGCAGCCCCCTCCGACAGGCTATTAACTATGGCTACACCTTC.

This chain links TRBV9 with TRBJ1-1; 8 bases align to TRBD1. Trimming cost V 3 bases and J 7 bases; bases outside gene matches: 11. CDR3 length: 15 residues. Germline V gene lookup returns CDR1 SGDLS and CDR2 YYNGEE. CDR3 sequence reads: CASSGTQGATGEAFF. For the CDR3, the DNA is TGTGCCAGCAGCGGCACCCAGGGGGCTACCGGTGAAGCTTTCTTT.

The chain is built from TRBV7-2 and TRBJ2-2; TRBD2 agrees at 9 bases. CDR1 SGHTA and CDR2 FQGNSA come from the germline V gene. V shed 3 bases and J 4 bases; nucleotides not matched to a gene: 6. The CDR3 loop spans 16 amino acids. CDR3 sequence reads: CASSLSGGTITGELFF. CDR3 DNA: TGTGCCAGCAGCTTGAGCGGGGGGACGATCACCGGGGAGCTGTTTTTT.

The chain recombines TRBV27 with TRBJ2-1, with TRBD2 matching over 8 bases. The CDR3 is 12 amino acids. Per the germline V gene, CDR1 is MNHEY and CDR2 is SMNVEV (reference sequence). After removal of 5 bases from V and 14 bases from J, the junction contained 8 bases not matched to a gene. The CDR3 is CASSPLGGAEFF. DNA of the CDR3: TGTGCCAGCAGTCCCCTCGGGGGGGCAGAGTTCTTC.

This clone was found a few times. This chain connects TRBV5-4 to TRBJ1-2, with 8 bases that match TRBD1. The junction had 5 bases not matched to a gene; V was cut back by 4 bases and J by 6 bases. From germline, CDR1 is SGHNT and CDR2 YYREEE (reference sequence). The CDR3 is made up of 13 amino acids. In DNA form, the CDR3 reads TGTGCCAGCAGCCGGACAGGGATTAATGGCTACACCTTC. This codes for CASSRTGINGYTF.

This chain connects TRBV5-4 to TRBJ1-2, with a weak D call TRBD1 (6 bases). V was clipped by 4 bases and J by 1 base, with 14 bases between them. The germline gives CDR1 SGHNT, CDR2 YYREEE (reference sequence). This CDR3 has 15 amino acids. The CDR3 nucleotides read TGTGCCAGCAGCCCAGGACAGTCTATTAACTATGGCTACACCTTC. Translated: CASSPGQSINYGYTF.

The CDR3 nucleotides are TGCGCCAGCAGCAAGGGACTAGCGGGAGGTGGGGAGCAGTTCTTC. It is translated as CASSKGLAGGGEQFF. V gene TRBV5-1 combines with J gene TRBJ2-1, with 15 bases identical to TRBD2. V dropped 4 bases and J dropped 10; count of bases not matched to a gene: 6. Germline loops: CDR1 SGHRS, CDR2 YFSETQ. This CDR3 is 15 amino acids long.

This rearrangement joins TRBV7-3 to TRBJ1-1; 7 bases are a match to TRBD1. Germline V lookup: CDR1 SGHTA, CDR2 FQGTGA. CDR3 length: 13 residues. The trim removed 8 bases at V and 5 bases at J, leaving 8 bases unmatched. CDR3 region: CASGTQQGTEAFF. In nucleotides, the CDR3 is TGTGCCAGCGGGACACAACAGGGGACTGAAGCTTTCTTT.

The rearrangement uses TRBV7-2 and TRBJ2-7; TRBD1 matches 7 bases. The CDR3 loop spans 15 amino acids. V lost 5 bases, J lost 2 bases, and 9 bases stayed unmatched. CDR1 is SGHTA and CDR2 is FQGNSA in the germline V gene. The CDR3 bases are TGTGCCAGCAGCGCAGCCGGGACAGAAGCCTACGAGCAGTACTTC. Its protein product is CASSAAGTEAYEQYF. The full variable domain, rest sourced from reference TRBV7-2 and TRBJ2-7, is GAGVSQSPSNKVTEKGKDVELRCDPISGHTALYWYRQSLGQGLEFLIYFQGNSAPDKSGLPSDRFSAERTGGSVSTLTIQRTQQEDSAVYLCASSAAGTEAYEQYFGPGTRLTVT.

V and J are TRBV7-2 and TRBJ1-3, with 8 bases matching TRBD1. Germline CDR1 is SGHTA and CDR2 is FQGNSA. Unmatched junction bases numbered 4, after V lost 2 bases and J lost 1 base. The CDR3 length is 16 residues. The CDR3 sequence is CASSLRGQGSGNTIYF. In nucleotides, the CDR3 is TGTGCCAGCAGCTTAAGAGGACAGGGATCTGGAAACACCATATATTTT.

The chain combines TRBV7-9 with TRBJ2-1; no definite D call. This CDR3 region has 12 residues. Trimming removed 7 bases at V and 8 bases at J, with 12 bases between. Germline V gene sequence: CDR1 SEHNR, CDR2 FQNEAQ (reference sequence). The CDR3 DNA is TGTGCCAGCACCACCCTTCAGTATGAGCAGTTCTTC. Protein product: CASTTLQYEQFF. The entire variable domain, with the rest obtained from reference TRBV7-9 and TRBJ2-1, is as follows: DTGVSQNPRHKITKRGQNVTFRCDPISEHNRLYWYRQTLGQGPEFLTYFQNEAQLEKSRLLSDRFSAERPKGSFSTLEIQRTEQGDSAMYLCASTTLQYEQFFGPGTRLTVL.

The chain employs TRBV5-1 and TRBJ1-4; D might be TRBD1 (5 bases). Trimming took off 5 bases at V and 3 bases at J, with 17 bases between the two ends. The CDR3 loop spans 16 amino acids. Per germline, CDR1 SGHRS and CDR2 YFSETQ. The CDR3 region is CASRQGISSANEKLFF. As DNA, the CDR3 is TGCGCCAGCAGGCAGGGTATCAGCTCGGCTAATGAAAAACTGTTTTTT.

The chain uses TRBV30 and TRBJ1-2; the D gene is possibly TRBD1 (6 bases). Trimming cost V 3 bases and J 7 bases, with 15 bases left between them. CDR3 length equals 13 residues. Germline V gives CDR1 GTSNPN, CDR2 SVGIG (reference sequence). As DNA, the CDR3 is TGTGCCTGGAGGGTACAGGGAGGGGGTGGCTACACCTTC. Translating it yields CAWRVQGGGGYTF. The full variable domain, completed using reference TRBV30 and TRBJ1-2, is SQTIHQWPATLVQPVGSPLSLECTVEGTSNPNLYWYRQAAGRGLQLLFYSVGIGQISSEVPQNLSASRPQDRQFILSSKKLLLSDSGFYLCAWRVQGGGGYTFGSGTRLTVV.

The gene calls are TRBV21-1 and TRBJ1-5; the table's D call, TRBD1, was not checked against the DNA. TRBV21-1 is reported as a pseudogene. The CDR3 extends over 18 amino acids. CDR3 nucleotides: TGTGCCAGCAGCAAGTGGGATACCTCGGACAGGGCTATTCAGCCCCAGCATTTT. Encoded protein: CASSKWDTSDRAIQPQHF.

This clone was detected once. The chain has TRBV4-2 and TRBJ2-3; weak D call: TRBD2 (6 bases). The CDR3 runs to 16 residues. The V and J ends lost 1 base and 1 base respectively, with 12 bases between them. Germline V lookup: CDR1 LGHNA, CDR2 YNFKEQ. The chain's CDR3 is CASSQGGDRGTDTQYF. The CDR3 DNA reads as TGTGCCAGCAGCCAAGGGGGGGACCGTGGCACAGATACGCAGTATTTT.

V usage is TRBV7-2 and J usage is TRBJ1-3; no definite D call. This CDR3 region has 13 residues. Trimming pared 5 bases from V and 5 bases from J, leaving 10 bases between. Germline V gene data show CDR1 as SGHTA and CDR2 as FQGNSA. The CDR3, as DNA: TGTGCCAGCAGCCCGGGAGGGAGAAACACCATATATTTT. Protein sequence: CASSPGGRNTIYF.

V and J are TRBV6-5 and TRBJ1-2, with 8 bases aligning to TRBD1. V lost 2 bases and J lost 5; bases outside the gene matches: 10. Per germline, CDR1 MNHEY and CDR2 SVGAGI. CDR3 length: 16 amino acids. The chain's CDR3 is CASSYTPTGEGYGYTF. The CDR3 DNA is TGTGCCAGCAGTTACACTCCGACAGGGGAGGGGTATGGCTACACCTTC.

The chain links TRBV4-3 to TRBJ2-3; 14 nucleotides align to TRBD2. The V segment lost 0 bases and the J segment 7 bases; nucleotides outside the gene matches: 12. CDR1 is LGHNA and CDR2 is YSLEER in the germline V gene. This CDR3 comprises 19 residues. This CDR3 is CASSQEGGTSGRLTNTQYF. For the CDR3, the DNA is TGCGCCAGCAGCCAAGAAGGAGGGACTAGCGGGAGATTAACAAATACGCAGTATTTT.

The rearrangement uses TRBV7-9 and TRBJ2-4; 8 nucleotides agree with TRBD2. J gave up 8 bases and V 7 bases, and 10 bases lay outside the gene matches. Per the germline V gene, CDR1 is SEHNR and CDR2 is FQNEAQ (reference sequence). The CDR3 contains 14 residues. Here the CDR3 reads CASTPGGRGYIQYF. The DNA of the CDR3 is TGTGCCAGCACCCCGGGGGGGAGGGGGTACATTCAGTACTTC.

V is TRBV20-1 and J is TRBJ2-5; D not resolved. The CDR3 totals 11 residues. V lost 3 bases, J lost 6 bases, and 8 bases lay in between. Germline assignment: CDR1 DFQATT and CDR2 SNEGSKA (reference sequence). The CDR3 spells CSARVAKTQYF. DNA for the CDR3: TGCAGTGCTAGGGTCGCGAAGACCCAGTACTTC.

The rearrangement uses TRBV2 and TRBJ1-1; D is possibly TRBD1 (5 bases). V shed 3 bases and J shed 3 bases, with 8 bases lying between them. The CDR3 is made up of 13 amino acids. Germline CDR1 is SNHLY and CDR2 is FYNNEI. The CDR3 loop is CASSDWGDTEAFF. The CDR3 nucleotides read TGTGCCAGCAGTGACTGGGGGGACACTGAAGCTTTCTTT. The full variable domain, in which reference TRBV2 and TRBJ1-1 provide the parts outside the CDR3, is EPEVTQTPSHQVTQMGQEVILRCVPISNHLYFYWYRQILGQKVEFLVSFYNNEISEKSEIFDDQFSVERPDGSNFTLKIRSTKLEDSAMYFCASSDWGDTEAFFGQGTRLTVV.

The genes are TRBV27 and TRBJ1-6; 8 bases fit TRBD1. In germline, CDR1 is MNHEY, CDR2 SMNVEV (reference sequence). V shed 5 bases, J shed 7 bases, and the junction held 10 bases outside the gene matches. The CDR3 has 16 amino acids. The CDR3 protein is CASSTGWTGTNSPLHF. Written as DNA, the CDR3 is TGTGCCAGCAGTACGGGATGGACAGGGACGAATTCACCCCTCCACTTT.

V and J are TRBV5-1 and TRBJ2-2; TRBD2 agrees at 8 bases. The CDR3 covers 15 residues. CDR1 and CDR2 (germline): SGHRS, YFSETQ. J gave up 7 bases and V 0 bases, and 5 bases lay outside the gene matches. The CDR3 here is CASSLAGRDFGELFF. The CDR3 nucleotides read TGCGCCAGCAGCTTGGCCGGGAGGGACTTCGGGGAGCTGTTTTTT. The full variable domain, with the rest looked up from reference TRBV5-1 and TRBJ2-2, is KAGVTQTPRYLIKTRGQQVTLSCSPISGHRSVSWYQQTPGQGLQFLFEYFSETQRNKGNFPGRFSGRQFSNSRSEMNVSTLELGDSALYLCASSLAGRDFGELFFGEGSRLTVL.

This clone occurred once. Additional DNA sequences in this sample encode the identical CDR3. The rearrangement uses TRBV5-1 and TRBJ1-2, with 7 nucleotides matching TRBD1. The trim removed 0 bases at V and 2 bases at J, leaving 1 base unmatched. This CDR3 comprises 14 residues. Germline loops: CDR1 SGHRS, CDR2 YFSETQ. CDR3 in amino acids: CASSLGQGNYGYTF. The CDR3 DNA is TGCGCCAGCAGCTTGGGACAGGGAAACTATGGCTACACCTTC.